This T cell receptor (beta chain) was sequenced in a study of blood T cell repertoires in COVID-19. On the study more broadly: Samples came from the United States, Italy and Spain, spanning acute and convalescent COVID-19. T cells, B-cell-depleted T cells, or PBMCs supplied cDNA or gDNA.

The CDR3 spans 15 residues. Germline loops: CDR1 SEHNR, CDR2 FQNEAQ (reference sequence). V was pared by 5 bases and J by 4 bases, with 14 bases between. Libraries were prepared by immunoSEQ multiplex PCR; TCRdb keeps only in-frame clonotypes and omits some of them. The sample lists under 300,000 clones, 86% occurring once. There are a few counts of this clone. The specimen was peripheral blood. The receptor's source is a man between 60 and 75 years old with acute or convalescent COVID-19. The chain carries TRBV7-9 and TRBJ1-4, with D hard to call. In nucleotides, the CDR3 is TGTGCCAGCAGCCCCAGACTGGCGGATAATGAAAAACTGTTTTTT. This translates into CASSPRLADNEKLFF. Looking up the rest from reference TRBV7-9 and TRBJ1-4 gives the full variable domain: DTGVSQNPRHKITKRGQNVTFRCDPISEHNRLYWYRQTLGQGPEFLTYFQNEAQLEKSRLLSDRFSAERPKGSFSTLEIQRTEQGDSAMYLCASSPRLADNEKLFFGSGTQLSVL.